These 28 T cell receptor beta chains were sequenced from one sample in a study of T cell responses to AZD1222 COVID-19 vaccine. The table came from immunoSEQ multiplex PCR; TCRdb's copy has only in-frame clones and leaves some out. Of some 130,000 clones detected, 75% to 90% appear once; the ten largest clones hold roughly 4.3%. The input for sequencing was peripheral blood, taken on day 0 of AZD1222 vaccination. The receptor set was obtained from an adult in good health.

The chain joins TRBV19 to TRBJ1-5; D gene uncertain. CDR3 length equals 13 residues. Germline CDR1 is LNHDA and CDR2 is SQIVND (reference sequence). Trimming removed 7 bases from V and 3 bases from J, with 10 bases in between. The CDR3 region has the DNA TGTGCCAGTAAGGAAGGGAACAATCAGCCCCAGCATTTT. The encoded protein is CASKEGNNQPQHF.

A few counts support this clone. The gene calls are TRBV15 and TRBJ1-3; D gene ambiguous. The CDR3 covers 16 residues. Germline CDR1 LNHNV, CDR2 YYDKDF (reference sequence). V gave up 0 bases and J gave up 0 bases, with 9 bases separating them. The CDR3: CATSRDGRGSGNTIYF. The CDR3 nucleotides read TGTGCCACCAGCAGAGACGGACGCGGCTCTGGAAACACCATATATTTT.

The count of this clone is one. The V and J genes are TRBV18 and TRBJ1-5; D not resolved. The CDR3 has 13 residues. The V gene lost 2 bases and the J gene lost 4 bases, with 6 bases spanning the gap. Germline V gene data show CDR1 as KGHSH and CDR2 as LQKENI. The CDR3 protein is CASSPRANQPQHF. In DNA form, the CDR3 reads TGTGCCAGCTCACCAAGAGCAAATCAGCCCCAGCATTTT.

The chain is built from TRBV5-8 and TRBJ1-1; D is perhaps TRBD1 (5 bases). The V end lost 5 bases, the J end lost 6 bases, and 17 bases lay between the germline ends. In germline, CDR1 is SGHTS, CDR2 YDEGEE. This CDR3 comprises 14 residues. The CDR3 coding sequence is TGTGCCAGCAGGACCCGGGCGGGGGGGGCTGAAGCTTTCTTT. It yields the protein CASRTRAGGAEAFF.

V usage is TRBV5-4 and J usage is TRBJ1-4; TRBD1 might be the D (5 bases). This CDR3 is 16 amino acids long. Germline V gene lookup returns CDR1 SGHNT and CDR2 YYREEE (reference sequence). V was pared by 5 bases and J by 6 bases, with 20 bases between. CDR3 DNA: TGTGCCAGCAGTACCGGCCGTCAGGGAAGATATGAAAAACTGTTTTTT. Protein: CASSTGRQGRYEKLFF.

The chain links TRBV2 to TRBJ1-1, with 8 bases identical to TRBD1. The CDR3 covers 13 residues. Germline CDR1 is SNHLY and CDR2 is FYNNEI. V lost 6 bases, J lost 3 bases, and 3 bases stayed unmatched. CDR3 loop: CASSPTGDTEAFF. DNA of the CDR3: TGTGCCAGCAGCCCGACAGGGGACACTGAAGCTTTCTTT.

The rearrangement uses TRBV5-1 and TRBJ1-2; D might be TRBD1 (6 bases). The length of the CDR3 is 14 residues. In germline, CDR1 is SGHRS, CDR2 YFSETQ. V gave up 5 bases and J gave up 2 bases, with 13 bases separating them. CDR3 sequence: CASSPDRLNYGYTF. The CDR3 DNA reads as TGCGCCAGCAGTCCCGACAGGCTGAACTATGGCTACACCTTC.

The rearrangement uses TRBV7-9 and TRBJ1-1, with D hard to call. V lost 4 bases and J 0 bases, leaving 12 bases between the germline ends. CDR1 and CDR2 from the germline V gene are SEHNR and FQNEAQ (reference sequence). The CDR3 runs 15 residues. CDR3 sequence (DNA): TGTGCCAGCAGCTCCCGGACGTTCATGAACACTGAAGCTTTCTTT. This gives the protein CASSSRTFMNTEAFF.

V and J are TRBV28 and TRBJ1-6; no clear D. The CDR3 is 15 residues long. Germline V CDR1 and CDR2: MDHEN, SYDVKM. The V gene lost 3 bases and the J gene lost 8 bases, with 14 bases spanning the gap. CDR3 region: CASSFRSPNYSPLHF. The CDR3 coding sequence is TGTGCCAGCAGTTTTAGAAGCCCCAATTATTCACCCCTCCACTTT.

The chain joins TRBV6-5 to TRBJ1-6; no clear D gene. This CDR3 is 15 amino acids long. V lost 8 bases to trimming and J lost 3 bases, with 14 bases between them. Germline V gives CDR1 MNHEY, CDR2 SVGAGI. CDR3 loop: CASADQGGYNSPLHF. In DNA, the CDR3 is TGTGCCAGCGCCGACCAAGGAGGCTATAATTCACCCCTCCACTTT.

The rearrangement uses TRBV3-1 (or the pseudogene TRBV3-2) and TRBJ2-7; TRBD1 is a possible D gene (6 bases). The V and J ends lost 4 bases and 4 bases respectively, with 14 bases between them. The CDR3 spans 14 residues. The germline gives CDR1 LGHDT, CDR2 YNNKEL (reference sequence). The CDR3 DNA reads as TGTGCCAGCAGCCCCAGGGACATCGAGTACGAGCAGTACTTC. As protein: CASSPRDIEYEQYF.

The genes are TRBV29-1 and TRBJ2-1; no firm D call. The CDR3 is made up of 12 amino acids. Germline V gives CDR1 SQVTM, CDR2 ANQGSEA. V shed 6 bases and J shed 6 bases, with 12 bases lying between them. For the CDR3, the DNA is TGCAGCGTGTCTTATACGGGCAATGAGCAGTTCTTC. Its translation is CSVSYTGNEQFF.

The CDR3 is CASSQGGASNQPQHF. CDR3 nucleotides: TGTGCCAGCAGCCAAGGAGGGGCAAGCAATCAGCCCCAGCATTTT. V is TRBV14 and J is TRBJ1-5, with a possible D match to TRBD1 (5 bases). The V gene lost 1 base and the J gene lost 1 base, with 8 bases spanning the gap. Germline CDR1 is SGHDN and CDR2 is FVKESK. The CDR3 loop spans 15 amino acids. The full variable domain, in which reference TRBV14 and TRBJ1-5 provide the parts outside the CDR3, is EAGVTQFPSHSVIEKGQTVTLRCDPISGHDNLYWYRRVMGKEIKFLLHFVKESKQDESGMPNNRFLAERTGGTYSTLKVQPAELEDSGVYFCASSQGGASNQPQHFGDGTRLSIL.

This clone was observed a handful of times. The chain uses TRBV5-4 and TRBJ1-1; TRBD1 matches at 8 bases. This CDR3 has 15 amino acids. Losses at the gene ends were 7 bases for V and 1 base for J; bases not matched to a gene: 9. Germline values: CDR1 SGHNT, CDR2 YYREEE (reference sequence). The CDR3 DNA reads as TGTGCCAGCGGGGCAGGGGGCGTTAGGAACACTGAAGCTTTCTTT. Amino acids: CASGAGGVRNTEAFF.

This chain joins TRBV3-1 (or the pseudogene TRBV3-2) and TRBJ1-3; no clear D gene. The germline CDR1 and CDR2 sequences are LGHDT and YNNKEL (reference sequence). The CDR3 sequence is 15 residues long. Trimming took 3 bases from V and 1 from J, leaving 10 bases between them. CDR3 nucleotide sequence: TGTGCCAGCAGCCACATGGACCCATCTGGAAACACCATATATTTT. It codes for CASSHMDPSGNTIYF.

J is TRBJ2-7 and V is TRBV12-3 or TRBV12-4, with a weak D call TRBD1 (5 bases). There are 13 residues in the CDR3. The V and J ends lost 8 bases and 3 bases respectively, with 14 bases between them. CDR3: CASSRTRDYEQYF. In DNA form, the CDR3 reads TGTGCCAGCTCCAGGACAAGAGACTACGAGCAGTACTTC.

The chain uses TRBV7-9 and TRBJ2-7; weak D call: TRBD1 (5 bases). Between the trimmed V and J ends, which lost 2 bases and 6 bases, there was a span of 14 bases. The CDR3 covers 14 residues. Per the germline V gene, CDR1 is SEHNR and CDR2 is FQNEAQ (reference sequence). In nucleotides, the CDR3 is TGTGCCAGCAGCTTACAGGGTCTAGGCGGCGAGCAGTACTTC. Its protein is CASSLQGLGGEQYF.

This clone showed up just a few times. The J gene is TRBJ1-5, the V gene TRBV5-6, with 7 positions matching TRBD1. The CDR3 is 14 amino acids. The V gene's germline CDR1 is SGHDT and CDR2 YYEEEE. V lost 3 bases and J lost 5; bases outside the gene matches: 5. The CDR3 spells CASSSLGGDQPQHF. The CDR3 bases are TGTGCCAGCAGCTCCTTAGGGGGCGATCAGCCCCAGCATTTT.

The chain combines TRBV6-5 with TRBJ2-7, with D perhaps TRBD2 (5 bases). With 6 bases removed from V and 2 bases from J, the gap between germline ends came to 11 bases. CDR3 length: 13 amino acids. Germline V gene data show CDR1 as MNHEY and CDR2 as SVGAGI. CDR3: CASRRAGTYEQYF. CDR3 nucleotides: TGTGCCAGCAGGAGGGCAGGTACCTACGAGCAGTACTTC.

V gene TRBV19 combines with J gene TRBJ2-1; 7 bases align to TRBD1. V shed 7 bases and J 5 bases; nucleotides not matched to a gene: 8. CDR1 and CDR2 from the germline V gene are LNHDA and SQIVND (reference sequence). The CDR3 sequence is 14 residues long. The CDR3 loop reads CASTQGDRNNEQFF. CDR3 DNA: TGTGCCAGTACCCAGGGGGACAGAAACAATGAGCAGTTCTTC.

The CDR3, as DNA: TGCGCCAGCAGCTTGGAACTGGGTCATCAGCCCCAGCATTTT. This translates into CASSLELGHQPQHF. The chain carries TRBV5-1 and TRBJ1-5; D not certain. The CDR3 loop spans 14 amino acids. Germline V lookup: CDR1 SGHRS, CDR2 YFSETQ. V lost 0 bases to trimming and J lost 5 bases, with 9 bases between them.

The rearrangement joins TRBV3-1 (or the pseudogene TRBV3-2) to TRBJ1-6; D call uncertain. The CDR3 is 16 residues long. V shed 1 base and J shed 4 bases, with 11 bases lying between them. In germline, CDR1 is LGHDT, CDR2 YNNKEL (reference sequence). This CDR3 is CASSQASSLYNSPLHF. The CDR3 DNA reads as TGTGCCAGCAGCCAAGCAAGCTCGCTGTATAATTCACCCCTCCACTTT.

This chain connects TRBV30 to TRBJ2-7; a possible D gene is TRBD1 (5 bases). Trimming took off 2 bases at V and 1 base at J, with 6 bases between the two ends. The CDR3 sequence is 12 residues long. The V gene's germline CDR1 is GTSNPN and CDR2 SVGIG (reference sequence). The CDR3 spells CAWSSGSYEQYF. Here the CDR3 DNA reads TGTGCCTGGAGTTCAGGGTCCTACGAGCAGTACTTC.

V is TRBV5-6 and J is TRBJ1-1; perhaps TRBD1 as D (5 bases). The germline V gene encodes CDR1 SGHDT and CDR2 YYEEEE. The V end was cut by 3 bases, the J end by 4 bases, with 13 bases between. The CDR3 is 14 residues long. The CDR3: CASSYPGRGTEAFF. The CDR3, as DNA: TGTGCCAGCAGCTACCCAGGGAGAGGCACTGAAGCTTTCTTT.

The chain's CDR3 is CASSIQENTEAFF. The CDR3, as DNA: TGTGCCAGCAGCATTCAGGAGAACACTGAAGCTTTCTTT. The gene calls are TRBV7-3 and TRBJ1-1; D is unresolved. V lost 5 bases and J 1 base, leaving 8 bases between the germline ends. The CDR3 runs 13 residues. Germline CDR1 is SGHTA and CDR2 is FQGTGA.

The CDR3 nucleotides are TGTGCCACCAGTGATACTCGCAGGGGCGAGCAGTACTTC. Its protein product is CATSDTRRGEQYF. The genes are TRBV24-1 and TRBJ2-7; the D gene is possibly TRBD1 (6 bases). Germline V lookup: CDR1 KGHDR, CDR2 SFDVKD. V was shortened by 3 bases and J by 6 bases, with 11 bases between the two germline ends. The CDR3 is made up of 13 amino acids.

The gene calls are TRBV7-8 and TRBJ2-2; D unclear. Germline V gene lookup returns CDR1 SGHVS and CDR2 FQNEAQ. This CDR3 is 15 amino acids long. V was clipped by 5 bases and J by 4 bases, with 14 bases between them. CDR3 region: CASSPSGQTTGELFF. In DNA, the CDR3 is TGTGCCAGCAGCCCGAGTGGGCAGACCACCGGGGAGCTGTTTTTT.

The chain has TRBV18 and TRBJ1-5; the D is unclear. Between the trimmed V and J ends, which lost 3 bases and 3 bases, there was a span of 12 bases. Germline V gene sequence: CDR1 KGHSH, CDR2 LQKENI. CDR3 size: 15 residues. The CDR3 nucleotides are TGTGCCAGCTCACCCTCGAATGGGTACAATCAGCCCCAGCATTTT. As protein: CASSPSNGYNQPQHF.